This TCR beta chain is from a study of T cell repertoires in cytomegalovirus infection. Background on the study: Matching HLA type and CMV infection were both indicated by public TCR beta signatures. The study, taken as a whole, reports: Totalled public TCR beta family frequency picked out people who carried CMV plus the relevant HLA. Dominating the ex vivo response were HLA-C-restricted CMV-specific TCR beta clonotypes.

This clonotype was detected ten times or more. Its antigen is as yet unknown. V was clipped by 3 bases and J by 0 bases, with 9 bases between them. CDR1 is SNHLY, CDR2 FYNNEI, per germline. The CDR3 runs 15 residues. In TCRdb, the reads were re-called with MiXCR into one record per CDR3 protein. The sample lists around 43,000 distinct CDR3 sequences, approximately 20% occurring once. This TCR derives from a human donor in good health (CMV status not recorded). Some clones in this sample may be carry-over from other donors' samples. Sequencing used PBMCs, sequenced either directly or after in vitro stimulation (not recorded which). This chain uses TRBV2 with TRBJ2-1; a possible D gene is TRBD1 (6 bases). The CDR3 protein is CASSDWDNSYNEQFF. The CDR3, as DNA: TGTGCCAGCAGTGACTGGGACAACTCCTACAATGAGCAGTTCTTC. Variable domain in full (rest from reference TRBV2 and TRBJ2-1): EPEVTQTPSHQVTQMGQEVILRCVPISNHLYFYWYRQILGQKVEFLVSFYNNEISEKSEIFDDQFSVERPDGSNFTLKIRSTKLEDSAMYFCASSDWDNSYNEQFFGPGTRLTVL.